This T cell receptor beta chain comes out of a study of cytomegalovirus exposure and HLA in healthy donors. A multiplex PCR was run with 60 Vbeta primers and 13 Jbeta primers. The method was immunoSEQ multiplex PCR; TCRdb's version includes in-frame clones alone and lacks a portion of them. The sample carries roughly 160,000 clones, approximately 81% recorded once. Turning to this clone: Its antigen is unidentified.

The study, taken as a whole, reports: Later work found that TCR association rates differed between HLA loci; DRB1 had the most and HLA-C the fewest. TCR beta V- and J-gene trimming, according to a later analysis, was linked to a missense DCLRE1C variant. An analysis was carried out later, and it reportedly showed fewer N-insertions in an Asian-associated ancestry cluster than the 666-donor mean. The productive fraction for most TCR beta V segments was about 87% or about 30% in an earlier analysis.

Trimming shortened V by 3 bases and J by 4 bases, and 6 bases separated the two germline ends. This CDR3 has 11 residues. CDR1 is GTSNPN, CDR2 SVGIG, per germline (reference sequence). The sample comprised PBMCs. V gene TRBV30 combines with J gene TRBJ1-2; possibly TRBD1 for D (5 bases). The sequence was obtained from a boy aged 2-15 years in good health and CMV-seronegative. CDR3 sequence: CAWSGGYGYTF. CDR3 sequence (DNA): TGTGCCTGGAGCGGGGGCTATGGCTACACCTTC. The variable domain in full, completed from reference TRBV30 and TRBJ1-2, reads SQTIHQWPATLVQPVGSPLSLECTVEGTSNPNLYWYRQAAGRGLQLLFYSVGIGQISSEVPQNLSASRPQDRQFILSSKKLLLSDSGFYLCAWSGGYGYTFGSGTRLTVV.